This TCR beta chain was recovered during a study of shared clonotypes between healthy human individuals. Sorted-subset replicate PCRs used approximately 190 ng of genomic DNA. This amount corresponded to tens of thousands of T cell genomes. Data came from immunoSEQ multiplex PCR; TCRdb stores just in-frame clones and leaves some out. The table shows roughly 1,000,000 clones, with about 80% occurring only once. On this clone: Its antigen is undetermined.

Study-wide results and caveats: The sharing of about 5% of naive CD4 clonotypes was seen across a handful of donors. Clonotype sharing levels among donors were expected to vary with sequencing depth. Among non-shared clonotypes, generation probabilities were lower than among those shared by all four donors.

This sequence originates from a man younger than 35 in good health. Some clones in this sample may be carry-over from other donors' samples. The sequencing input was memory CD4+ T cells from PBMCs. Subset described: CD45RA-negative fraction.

CDR3: CASSPGLAATNEKLFF. The CDR3, as DNA: TGTGCCAGCTCACCAGGTTTGGCGGCAACTAATGAAAAACTGTTTTTT. This sequence joins TRBV18 and TRBJ1-4; D remains ambiguous. CDR3 length: 16 amino acids. Trimming cost V 2 bases and J 0 bases, with 10 bases left between them. From germline, CDR1 is KGHSH and CDR2 LQKENI. Supplemented by reference TRBV18 and TRBJ1-4, the full variable domain reads NAGVMQNPRHLVRRRGQEARLRCSPMKGHSHVYWYRQLPEEGLKFMVYLQKENIIDESGMPKERFSAEFPKEGPSILRIQQVVRGDSAAYFCASSPGLAATNEKLFFGSGTQLSVL.